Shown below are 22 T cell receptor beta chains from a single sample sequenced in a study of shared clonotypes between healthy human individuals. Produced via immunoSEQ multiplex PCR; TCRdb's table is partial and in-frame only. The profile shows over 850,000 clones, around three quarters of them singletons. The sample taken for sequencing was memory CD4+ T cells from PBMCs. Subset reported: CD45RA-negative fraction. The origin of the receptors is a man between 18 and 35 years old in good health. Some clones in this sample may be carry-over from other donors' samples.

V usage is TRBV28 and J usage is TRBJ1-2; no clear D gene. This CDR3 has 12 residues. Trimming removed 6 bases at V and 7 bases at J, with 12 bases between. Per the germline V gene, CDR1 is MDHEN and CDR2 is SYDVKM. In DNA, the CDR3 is TGTGCCAGCAGAGGGCCTGGGTCTGGCTACACCTTC. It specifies CASRGPGSGYTF.

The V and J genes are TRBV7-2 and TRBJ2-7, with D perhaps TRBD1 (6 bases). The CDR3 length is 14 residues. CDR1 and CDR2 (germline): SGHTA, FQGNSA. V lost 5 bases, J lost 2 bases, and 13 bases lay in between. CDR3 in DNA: TGTGCCAGCAGCCTTACAGGGATGGCCTACGAGCAGTACTTC. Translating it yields CASSLTGMAYEQYF. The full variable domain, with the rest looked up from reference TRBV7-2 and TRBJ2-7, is GAGVSQSPSNKVTEKGKDVELRCDPISGHTALYWYRQSLGQGLEFLIYFQGNSAPDKSGLPSDRFSAERTGGSVSTLTIQRTQQEDSAVYLCASSLTGMAYEQYFGPGTRLTVT.

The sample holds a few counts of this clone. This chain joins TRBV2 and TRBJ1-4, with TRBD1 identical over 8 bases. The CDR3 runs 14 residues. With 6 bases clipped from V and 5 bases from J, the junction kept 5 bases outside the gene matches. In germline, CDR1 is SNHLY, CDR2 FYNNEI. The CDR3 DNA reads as TGTGCCAGCAGGGCAGGGGGCGGCAATGAAAAACTGTTTTTT. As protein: CASRAGGGNEKLFF. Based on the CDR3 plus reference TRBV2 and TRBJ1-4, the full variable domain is EPEVTQTPSHQVTQMGQEVILRCVPISNHLYFYWYRQILGQKVEFLVSFYNNEISEKSEIFDDQFSVERPDGSNFTLKIRSTKLEDSAMYFCASRAGGGNEKLFFGSGTQLSVL.

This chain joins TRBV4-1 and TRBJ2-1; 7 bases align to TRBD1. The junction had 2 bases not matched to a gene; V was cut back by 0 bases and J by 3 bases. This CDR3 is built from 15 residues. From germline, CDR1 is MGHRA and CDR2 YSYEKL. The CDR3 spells CASSQEWDSYNEQFF. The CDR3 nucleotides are TGCGCCAGCAGCCAAGAATGGGACAGCTACAATGAGCAGTTCTTC.

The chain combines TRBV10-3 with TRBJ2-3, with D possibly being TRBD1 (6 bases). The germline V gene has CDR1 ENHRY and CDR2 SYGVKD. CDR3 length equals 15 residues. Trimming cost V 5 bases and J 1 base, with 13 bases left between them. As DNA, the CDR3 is TGTGCCATCAGTCGACAGGTTGGGGGCACAGATACGCAGTATTTT. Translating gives CAISRQVGGTDTQYF.

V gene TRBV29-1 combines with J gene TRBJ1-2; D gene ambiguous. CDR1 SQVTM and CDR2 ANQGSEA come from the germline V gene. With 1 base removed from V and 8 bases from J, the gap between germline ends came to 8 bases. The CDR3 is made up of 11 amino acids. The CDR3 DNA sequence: TGCAGCGTTGAAGCTTTTGGGGGCTACACCTTC. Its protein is CSVEAFGGYTF.

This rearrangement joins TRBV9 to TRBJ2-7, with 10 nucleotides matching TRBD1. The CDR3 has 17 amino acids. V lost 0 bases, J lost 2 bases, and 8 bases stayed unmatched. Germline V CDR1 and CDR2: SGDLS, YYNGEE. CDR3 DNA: TGTGCCAGCAGCGTAGTATATCGGGGACAGGGGCCCTACGAGCAGTACTTC. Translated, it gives CASSVVYRGQGPYEQYF.

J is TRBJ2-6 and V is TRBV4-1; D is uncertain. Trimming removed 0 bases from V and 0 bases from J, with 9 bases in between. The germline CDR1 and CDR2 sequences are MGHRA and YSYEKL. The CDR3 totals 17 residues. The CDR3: CASSQEEQASGANVLTF. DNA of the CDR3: TGCGCCAGCAGCCAAGAAGAGCAGGCCTCTGGGGCCAACGTCCTGACTTTC.

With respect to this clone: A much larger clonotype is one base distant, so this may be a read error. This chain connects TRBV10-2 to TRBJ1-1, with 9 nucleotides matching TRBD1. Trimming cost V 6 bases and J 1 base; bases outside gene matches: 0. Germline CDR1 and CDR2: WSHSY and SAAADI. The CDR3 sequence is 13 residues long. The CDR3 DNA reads TGCGCCAGCAGGGGACAGGGGAACACTGAAGCTTTCTTT. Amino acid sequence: CASRGQGNTEAFF.

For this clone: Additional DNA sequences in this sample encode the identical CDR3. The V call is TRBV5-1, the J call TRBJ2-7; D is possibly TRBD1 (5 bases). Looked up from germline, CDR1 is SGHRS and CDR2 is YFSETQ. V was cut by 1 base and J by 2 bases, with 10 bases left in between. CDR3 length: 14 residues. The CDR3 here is CASSLQGPTYEQYF. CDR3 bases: TGCGCCAGCAGCTTGCAGGGTCCTACCTACGAGCAGTACTTC.

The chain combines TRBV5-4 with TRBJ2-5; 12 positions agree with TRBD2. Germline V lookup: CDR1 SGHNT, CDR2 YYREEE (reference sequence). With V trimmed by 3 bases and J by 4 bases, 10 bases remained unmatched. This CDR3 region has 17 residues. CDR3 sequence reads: CASSSAGLAGGLETQYF. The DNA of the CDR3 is TGTGCCAGCAGCTCCGCCGGCCTAGCGGGAGGGCTAGAGACCCAGTACTTC.

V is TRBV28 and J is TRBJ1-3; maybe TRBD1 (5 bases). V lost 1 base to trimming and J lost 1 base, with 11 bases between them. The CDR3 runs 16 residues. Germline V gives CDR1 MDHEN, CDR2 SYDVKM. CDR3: CASSLSIGGSGNTIYF. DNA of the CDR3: TGTGCCAGCAGTTTATCGATCGGGGGATCTGGAAACACCATATATTTT.

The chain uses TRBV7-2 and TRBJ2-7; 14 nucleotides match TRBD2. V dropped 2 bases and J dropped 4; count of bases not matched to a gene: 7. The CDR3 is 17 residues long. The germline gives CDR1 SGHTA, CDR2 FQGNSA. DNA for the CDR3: TGTGCCAGCAGCTTACAGGGACTAGCGGGAGATGCGTACGAGCAGTACTTC. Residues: CASSLQGLAGDAYEQYF.

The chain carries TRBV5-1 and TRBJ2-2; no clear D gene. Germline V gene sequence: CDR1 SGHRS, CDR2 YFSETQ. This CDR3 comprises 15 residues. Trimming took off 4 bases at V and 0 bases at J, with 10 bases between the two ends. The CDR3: CASSPFSPNTGELFF. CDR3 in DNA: TGCGCCAGCAGCCCGTTTTCCCCGAACACCGGGGAGCTGTTTTTT.

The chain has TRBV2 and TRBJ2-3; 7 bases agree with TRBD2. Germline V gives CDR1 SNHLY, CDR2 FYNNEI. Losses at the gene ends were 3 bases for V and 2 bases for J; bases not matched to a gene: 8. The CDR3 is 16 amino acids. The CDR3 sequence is CASSDGSGAPTDTQYF. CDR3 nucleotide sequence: TGTGCCAGCAGTGATGGGAGCGGGGCCCCCACAGATACGCAGTATTTT.

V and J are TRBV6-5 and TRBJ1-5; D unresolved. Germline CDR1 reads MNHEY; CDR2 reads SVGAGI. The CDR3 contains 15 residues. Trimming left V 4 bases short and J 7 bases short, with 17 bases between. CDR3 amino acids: CASSSIGGLVQPQHF. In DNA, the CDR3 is TGTGCCAGCAGTTCAATTGGAGGGTTGGTACAGCCCCAGCATTTT.

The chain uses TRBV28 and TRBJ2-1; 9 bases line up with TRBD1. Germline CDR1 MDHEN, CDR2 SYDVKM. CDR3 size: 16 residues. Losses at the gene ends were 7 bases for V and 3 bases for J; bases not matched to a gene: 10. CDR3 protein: CASTSPGTGHYNEQFF. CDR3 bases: TGTGCCAGCACTAGTCCCGGGACAGGGCACTACAATGAGCAGTTCTTC. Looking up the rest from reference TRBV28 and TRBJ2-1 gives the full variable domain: DVKVTQSSRYLVKRTGEKVFLECVQDMDHENMFWYRQDPGLGLRLIYFSYDVKMKEKGDIPEGYSVSREKKERFSLILESASTNQTSMYLCASTSPGTGHYNEQFFGPGTRLTVL.

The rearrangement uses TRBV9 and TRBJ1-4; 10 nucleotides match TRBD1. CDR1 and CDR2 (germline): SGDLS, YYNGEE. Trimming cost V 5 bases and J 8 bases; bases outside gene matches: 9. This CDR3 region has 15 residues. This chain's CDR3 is CASSVTGTGEEKLFF. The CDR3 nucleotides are TGTGCCAGCAGTGTAACCGGGACAGGGGAAGAAAAACTGTTTTTT.

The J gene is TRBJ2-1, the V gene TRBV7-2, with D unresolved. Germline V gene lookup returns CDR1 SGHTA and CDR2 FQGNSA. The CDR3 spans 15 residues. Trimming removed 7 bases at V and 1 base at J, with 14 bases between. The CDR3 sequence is CASTSQVTSYNEQFF. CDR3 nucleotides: TGTGCCAGCACCTCGCAGGTCACTTCCTACAATGAGCAGTTCTTC.

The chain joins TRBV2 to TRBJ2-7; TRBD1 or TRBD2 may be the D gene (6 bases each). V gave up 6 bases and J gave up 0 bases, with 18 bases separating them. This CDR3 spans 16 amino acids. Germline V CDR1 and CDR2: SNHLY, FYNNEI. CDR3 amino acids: CASRQIGGSNSYEQYF. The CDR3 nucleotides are TGTGCCAGCAGGCAAATAGGGGGGAGCAACTCCTACGAGCAGTACTTC.

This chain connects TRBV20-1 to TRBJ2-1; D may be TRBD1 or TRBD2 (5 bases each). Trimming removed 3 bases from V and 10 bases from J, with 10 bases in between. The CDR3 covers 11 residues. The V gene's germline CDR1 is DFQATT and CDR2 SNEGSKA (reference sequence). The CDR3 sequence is CSASERTEQFF. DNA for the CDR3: TGCAGTGCTAGTGAGCGGACAGAGCAGTTCTTC.

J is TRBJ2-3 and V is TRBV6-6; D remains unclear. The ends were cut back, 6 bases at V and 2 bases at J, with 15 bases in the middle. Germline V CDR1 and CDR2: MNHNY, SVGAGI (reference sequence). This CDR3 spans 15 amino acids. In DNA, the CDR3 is TGTGCCAGCAGCCTAAAGGGATGGGTCACAGATACGCAGTATTTT. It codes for CASSLKGWVTDTQYF.